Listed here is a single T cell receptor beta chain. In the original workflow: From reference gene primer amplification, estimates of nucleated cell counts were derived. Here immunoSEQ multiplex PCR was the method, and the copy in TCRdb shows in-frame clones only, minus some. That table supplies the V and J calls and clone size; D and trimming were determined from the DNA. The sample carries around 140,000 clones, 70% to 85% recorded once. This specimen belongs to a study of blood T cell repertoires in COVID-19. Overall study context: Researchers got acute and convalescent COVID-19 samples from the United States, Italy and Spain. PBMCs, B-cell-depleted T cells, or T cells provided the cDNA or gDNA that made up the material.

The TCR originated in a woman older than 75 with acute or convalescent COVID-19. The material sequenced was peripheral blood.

Here the CDR3 reads CASSFPPESSGNTIYF. In DNA, the CDR3 is TGTGCCAGCAGCTTTCCTCCCGAGAGCTCTGGAAACACCATATATTTT. V and J are TRBV11-2 and TRBJ1-3; no reliable D call. The germline V gene encodes CDR1 SGHAT and CDR2 FQNNGV. V was shortened by 3 bases and J by 0 bases, with 12 bases between the two germline ends. CDR3 length: 16 amino acids. Full variable domain (missing parts from reference TRBV11-2 and TRBJ1-3): EAGVAQSPRYKIIEKRQSVAFWCNPISGHATLYWYQQILGQGPKLLIQFQNNGVVDDSQLPKDRFSAERLKGVDSTLKIQPAKLEDSAVYLCASSFPPESSGNTIYFGEGSWLTVV.